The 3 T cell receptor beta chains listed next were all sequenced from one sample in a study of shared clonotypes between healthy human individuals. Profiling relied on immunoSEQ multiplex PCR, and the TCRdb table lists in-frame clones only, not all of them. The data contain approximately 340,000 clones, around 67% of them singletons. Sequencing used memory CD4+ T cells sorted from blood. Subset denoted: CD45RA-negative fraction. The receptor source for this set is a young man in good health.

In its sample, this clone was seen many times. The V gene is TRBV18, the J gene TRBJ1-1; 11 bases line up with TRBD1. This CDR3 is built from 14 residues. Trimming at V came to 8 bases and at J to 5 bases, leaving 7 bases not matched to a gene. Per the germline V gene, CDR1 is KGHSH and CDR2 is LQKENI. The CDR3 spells CASTLDRGRTEAFF. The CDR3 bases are TGTGCCAGCACTTTGGACAGGGGGCGTACTGAAGCTTTCTTT.

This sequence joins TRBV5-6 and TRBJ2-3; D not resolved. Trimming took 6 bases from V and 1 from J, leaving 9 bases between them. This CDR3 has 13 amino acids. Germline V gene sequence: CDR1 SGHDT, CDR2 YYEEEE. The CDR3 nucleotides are TGTGCCAGCATTTGGGTGGGCACAGATACGCAGTATTTT. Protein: CASIWVGTDTQYF.

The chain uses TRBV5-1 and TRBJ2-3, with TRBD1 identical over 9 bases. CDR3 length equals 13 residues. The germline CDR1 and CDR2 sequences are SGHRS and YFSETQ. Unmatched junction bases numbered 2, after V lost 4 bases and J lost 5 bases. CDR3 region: CASSPTGGDTQYF. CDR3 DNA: TGCGCCAGCAGCCCGACAGGGGGAGATACGCAGTATTTT.